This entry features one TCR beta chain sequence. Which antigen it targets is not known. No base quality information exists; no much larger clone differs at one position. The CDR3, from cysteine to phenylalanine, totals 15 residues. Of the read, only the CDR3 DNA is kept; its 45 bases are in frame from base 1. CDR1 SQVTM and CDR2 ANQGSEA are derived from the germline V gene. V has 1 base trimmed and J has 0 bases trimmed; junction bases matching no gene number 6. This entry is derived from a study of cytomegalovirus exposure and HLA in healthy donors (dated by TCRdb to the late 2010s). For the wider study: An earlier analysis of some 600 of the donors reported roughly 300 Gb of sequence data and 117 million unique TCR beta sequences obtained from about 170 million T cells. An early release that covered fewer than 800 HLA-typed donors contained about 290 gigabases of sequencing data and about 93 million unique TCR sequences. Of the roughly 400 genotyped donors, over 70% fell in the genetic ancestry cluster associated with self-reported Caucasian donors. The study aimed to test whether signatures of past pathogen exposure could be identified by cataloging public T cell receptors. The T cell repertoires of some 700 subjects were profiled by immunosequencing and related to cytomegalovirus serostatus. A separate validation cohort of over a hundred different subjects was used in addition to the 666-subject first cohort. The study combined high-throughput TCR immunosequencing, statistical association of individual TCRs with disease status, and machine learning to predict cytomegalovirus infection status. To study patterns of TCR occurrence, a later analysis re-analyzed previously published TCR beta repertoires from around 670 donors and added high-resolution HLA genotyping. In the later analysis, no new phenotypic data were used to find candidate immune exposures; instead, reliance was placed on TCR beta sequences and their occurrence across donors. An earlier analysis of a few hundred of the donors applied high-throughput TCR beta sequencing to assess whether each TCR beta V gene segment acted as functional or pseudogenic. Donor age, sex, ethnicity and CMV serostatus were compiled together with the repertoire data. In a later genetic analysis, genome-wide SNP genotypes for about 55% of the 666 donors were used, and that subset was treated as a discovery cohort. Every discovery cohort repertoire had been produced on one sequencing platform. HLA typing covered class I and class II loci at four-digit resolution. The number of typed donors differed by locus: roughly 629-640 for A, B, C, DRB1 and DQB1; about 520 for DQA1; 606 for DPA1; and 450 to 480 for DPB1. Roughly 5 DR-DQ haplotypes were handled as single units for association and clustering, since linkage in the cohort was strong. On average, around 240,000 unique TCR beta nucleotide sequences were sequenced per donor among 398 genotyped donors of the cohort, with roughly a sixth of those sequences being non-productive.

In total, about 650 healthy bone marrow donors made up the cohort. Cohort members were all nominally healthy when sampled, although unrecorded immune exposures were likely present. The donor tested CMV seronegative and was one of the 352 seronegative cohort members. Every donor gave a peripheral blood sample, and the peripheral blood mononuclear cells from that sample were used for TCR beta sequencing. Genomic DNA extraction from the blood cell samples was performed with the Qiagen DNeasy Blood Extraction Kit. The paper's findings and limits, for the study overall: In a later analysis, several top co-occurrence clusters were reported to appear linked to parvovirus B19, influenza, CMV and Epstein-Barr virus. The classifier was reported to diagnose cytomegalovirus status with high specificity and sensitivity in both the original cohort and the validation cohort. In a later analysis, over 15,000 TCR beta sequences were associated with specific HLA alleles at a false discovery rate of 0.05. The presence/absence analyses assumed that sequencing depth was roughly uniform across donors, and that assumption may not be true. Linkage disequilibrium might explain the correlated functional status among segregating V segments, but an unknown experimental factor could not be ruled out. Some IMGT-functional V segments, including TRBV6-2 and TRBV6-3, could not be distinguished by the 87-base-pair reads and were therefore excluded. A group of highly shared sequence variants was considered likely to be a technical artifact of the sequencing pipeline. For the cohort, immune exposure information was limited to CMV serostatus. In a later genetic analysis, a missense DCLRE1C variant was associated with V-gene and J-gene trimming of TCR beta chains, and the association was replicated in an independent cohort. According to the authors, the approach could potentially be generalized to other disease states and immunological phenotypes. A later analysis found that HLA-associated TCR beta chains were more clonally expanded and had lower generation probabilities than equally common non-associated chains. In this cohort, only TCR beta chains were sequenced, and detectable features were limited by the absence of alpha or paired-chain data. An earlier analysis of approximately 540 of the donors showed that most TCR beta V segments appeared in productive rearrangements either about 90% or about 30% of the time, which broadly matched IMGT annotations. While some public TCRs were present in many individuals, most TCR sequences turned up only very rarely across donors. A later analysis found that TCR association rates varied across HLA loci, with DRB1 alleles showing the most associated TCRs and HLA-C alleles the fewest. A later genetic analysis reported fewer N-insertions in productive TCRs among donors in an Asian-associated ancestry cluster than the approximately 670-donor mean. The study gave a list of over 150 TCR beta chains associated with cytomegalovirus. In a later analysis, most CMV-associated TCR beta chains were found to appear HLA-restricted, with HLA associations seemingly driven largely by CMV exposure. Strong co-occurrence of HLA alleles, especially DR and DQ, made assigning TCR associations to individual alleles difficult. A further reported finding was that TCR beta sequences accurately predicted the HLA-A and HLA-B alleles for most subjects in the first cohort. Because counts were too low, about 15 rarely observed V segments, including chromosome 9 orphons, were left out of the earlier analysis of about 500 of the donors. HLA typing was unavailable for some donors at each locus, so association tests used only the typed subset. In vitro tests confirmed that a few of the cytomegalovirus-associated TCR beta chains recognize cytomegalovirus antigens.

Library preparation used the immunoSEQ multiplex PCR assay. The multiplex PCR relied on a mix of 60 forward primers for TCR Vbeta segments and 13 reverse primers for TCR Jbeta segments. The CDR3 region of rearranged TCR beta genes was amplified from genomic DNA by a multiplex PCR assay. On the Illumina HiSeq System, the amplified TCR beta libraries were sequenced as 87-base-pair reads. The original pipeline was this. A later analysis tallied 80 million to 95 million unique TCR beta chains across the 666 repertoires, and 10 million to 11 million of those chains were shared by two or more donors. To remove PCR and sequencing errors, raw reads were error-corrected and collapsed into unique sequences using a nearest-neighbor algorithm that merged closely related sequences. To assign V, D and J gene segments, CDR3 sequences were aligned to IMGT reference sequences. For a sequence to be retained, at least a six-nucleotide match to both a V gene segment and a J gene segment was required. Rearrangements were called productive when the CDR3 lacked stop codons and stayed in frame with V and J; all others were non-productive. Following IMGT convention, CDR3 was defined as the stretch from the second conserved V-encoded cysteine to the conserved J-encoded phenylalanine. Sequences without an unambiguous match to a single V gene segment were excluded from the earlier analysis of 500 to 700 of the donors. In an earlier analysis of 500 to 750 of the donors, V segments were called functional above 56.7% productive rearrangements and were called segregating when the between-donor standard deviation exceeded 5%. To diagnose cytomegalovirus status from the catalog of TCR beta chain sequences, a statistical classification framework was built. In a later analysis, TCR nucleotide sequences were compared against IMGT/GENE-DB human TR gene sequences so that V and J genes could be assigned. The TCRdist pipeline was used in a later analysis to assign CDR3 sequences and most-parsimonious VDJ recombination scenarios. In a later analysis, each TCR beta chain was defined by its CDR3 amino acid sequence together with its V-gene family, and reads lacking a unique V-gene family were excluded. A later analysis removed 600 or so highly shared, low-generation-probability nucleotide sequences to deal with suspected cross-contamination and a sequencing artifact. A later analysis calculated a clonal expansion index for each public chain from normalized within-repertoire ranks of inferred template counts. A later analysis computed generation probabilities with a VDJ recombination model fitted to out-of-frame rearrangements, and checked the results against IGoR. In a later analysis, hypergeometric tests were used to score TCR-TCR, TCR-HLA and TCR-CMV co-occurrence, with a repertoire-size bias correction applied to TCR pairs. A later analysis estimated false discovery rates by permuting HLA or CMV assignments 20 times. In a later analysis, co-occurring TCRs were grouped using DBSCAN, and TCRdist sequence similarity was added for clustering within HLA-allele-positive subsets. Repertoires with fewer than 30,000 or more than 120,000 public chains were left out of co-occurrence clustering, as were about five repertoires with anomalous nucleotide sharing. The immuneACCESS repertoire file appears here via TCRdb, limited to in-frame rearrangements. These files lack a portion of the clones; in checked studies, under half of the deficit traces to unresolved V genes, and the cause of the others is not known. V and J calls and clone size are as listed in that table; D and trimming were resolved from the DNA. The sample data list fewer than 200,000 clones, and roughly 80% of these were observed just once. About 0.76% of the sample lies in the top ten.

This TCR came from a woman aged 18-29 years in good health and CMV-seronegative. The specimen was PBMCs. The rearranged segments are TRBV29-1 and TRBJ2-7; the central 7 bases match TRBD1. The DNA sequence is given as TGCAGCGTTGAAGGAACAGGGGACCTCTCCTACGAGCAGTACTTC. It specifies CSVEGTGDLSYEQYF.